The clone carrying this T cell receptor (beta chain) was detected only once. Its antigen is as yet unknown. The data belong to a study of Ad26.COV2.S vaccination and SARS-CoV-2 variants. At the level of the study: Donor had been placed in the Ad26.COV2.S arm of the COV1001 trial. Study results and caveats: Non-spike TCR breadth was similar in vaccine and placebo recipients.

V was clipped by 0 bases and J by 2 bases, with 14 bases between them. The length of the CDR3 is 17 residues. The germline V gene has CDR1 LGHDT and CDR2 YNNKEL (reference sequence). As to treatment: some 20 received Ad26.COV2.S at low or high dose, single or two shots; about 5 received placebo; per-sample allocation not given. Sampling happened 63 days after the first vaccine or placebo injection. It was an adult aged 18-55 years in Boston who was the donor. The data were produced by immunoSEQ multiplex PCR, yet TCRdb's version contains in-frame clones alone and is incomplete. The sample contains hundreds of thousands of clones, approximately 90% of which appear only once.

The chain combines TRBV3-1 (or the pseudogene TRBV3-2) with TRBJ2-1; no clear D gene. Here the sequenced sample was peripheral blood, taken in a trial of Ad26.COV2.S vaccine versus placebo. The TCR comes from a person between 18 and 60 years old who received the Ad26.COV2.S COVID-19 vaccine or a placebo. The CDR3 spells CASSQDRDPYPYNEQFF. The CDR3 DNA reads TGTGCCAGCAGCCAAGATCGCGACCCTTACCCCTACAATGAGCAGTTCTTC.